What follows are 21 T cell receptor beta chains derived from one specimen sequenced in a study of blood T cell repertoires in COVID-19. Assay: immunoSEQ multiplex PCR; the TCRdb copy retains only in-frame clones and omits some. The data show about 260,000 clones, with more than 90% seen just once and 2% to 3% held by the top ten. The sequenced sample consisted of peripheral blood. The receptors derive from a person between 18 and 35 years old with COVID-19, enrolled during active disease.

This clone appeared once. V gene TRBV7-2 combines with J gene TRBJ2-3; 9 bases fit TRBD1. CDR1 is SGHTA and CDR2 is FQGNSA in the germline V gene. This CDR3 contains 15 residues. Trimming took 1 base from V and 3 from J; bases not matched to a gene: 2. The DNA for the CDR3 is TGTGCCAGCAGCTTAGGTGGGACAGGGACAGATACGCAGTATTTT. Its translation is CASSLGGTGTDTQYF. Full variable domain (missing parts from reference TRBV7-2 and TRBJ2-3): GAGVSQSPSNKVTEKGKDVELRCDPISGHTALYWYRQSLGQGLEFLIYFQGNSAPDKSGLPSDRFSAERTGGSVSTLTIQRTQQEDSAVYLCASSLGGTGTDTQYFGPGTRLTVL.

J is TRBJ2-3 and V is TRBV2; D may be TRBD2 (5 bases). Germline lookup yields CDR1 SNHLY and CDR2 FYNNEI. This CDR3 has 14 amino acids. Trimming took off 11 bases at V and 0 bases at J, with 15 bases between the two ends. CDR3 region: CAQRASSSTDTQYF. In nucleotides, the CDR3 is TGTGCCCAGAGGGCTAGCTCTAGCACAGATACGCAGTATTTT.

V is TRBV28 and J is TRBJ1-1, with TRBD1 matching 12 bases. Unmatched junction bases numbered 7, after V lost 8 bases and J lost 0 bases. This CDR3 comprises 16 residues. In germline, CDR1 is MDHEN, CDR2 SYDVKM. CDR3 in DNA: TGTGCCAGCCCGGGACAGGGGGCTAATATGAACACTGAAGCTTTCTTT. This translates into CASPGQGANMNTEAFF.

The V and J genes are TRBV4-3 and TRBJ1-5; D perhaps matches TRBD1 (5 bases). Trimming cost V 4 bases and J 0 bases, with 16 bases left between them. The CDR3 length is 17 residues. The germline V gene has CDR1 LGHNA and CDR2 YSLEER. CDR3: CASSPTAGPYSNQPQHF. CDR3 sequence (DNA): TGCGCCAGCAGCCCGACGGCGGGACCTTATAGCAATCAGCCCCAGCATTTT.

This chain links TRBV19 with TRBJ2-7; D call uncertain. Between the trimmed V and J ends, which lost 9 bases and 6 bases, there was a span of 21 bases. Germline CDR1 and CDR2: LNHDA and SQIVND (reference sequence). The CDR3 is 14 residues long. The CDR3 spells CARRNSGPPCEQYF. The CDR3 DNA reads TGTGCCAGGAGAAACTCTGGTCCCCCCTGCGAGCAGTACTTC.

The CDR3 DNA reads TGCAGCGTTGAGGCACACAGGGGTGAGCAGTACTTC. Translating gives CSVEAHRGEQYF. This sequence joins TRBV29-1 and TRBJ2-7, with TRBD1 matching over 7 bases. Germline CDR1 is SQVTM and CDR2 is ANQGSEA. V dropped 3 bases and J dropped 7; count of bases not matched to a gene: 6. This CDR3 region has 12 residues.

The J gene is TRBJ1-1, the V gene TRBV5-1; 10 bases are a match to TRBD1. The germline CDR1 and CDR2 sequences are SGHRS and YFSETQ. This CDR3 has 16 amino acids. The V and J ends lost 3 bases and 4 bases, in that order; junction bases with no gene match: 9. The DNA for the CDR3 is TGCGCCAGCAGCTCCGGGACAGGGGAGGGTGGCACTGAAGCTTTCTTT. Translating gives CASSSGTGEGGTEAFF.

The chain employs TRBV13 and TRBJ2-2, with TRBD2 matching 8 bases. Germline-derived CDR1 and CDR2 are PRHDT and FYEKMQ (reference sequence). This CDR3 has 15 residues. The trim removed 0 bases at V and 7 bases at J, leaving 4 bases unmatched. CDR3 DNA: TGTGCCAGCAGCTTAGGAGCGGGAGCGGACGGGGAGCTGTTTTTT. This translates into CASSLGAGADGELFF.

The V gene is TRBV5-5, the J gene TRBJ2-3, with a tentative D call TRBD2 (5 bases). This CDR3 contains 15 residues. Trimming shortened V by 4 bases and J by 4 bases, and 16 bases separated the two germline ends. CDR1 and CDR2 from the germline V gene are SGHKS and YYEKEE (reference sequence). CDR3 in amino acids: CASSLLDWPPDTQYF. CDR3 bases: TGTGCCAGCAGCCTACTAGACTGGCCCCCAGATACGCAGTATTTT.

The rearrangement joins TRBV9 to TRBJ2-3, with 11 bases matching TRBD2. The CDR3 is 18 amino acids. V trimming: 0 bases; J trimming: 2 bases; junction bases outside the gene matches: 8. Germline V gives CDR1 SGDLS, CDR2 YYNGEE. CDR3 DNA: TGTGCCAGCAGCGTAGCTACAACTAGCGGGAGCTCCACAGATACGCAGTATTTT. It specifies CASSVATTSGSSTDTQYF.

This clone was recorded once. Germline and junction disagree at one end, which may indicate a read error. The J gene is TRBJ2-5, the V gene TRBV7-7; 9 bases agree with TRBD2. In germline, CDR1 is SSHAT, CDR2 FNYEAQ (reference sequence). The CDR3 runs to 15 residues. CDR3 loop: CASSAGGPIRETQYF. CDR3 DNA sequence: TGTGCTAGCAGTGCGGGAGGGCCGATTAGGGAGACCCAGTACTTC.

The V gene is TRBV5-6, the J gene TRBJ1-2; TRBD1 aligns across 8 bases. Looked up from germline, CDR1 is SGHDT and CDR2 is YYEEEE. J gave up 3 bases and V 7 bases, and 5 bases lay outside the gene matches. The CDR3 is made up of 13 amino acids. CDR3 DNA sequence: TGTGCCAGCCTAAGGACAGGGTACTATGGCTACACCTTC. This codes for CASLRTGYYGYTF.

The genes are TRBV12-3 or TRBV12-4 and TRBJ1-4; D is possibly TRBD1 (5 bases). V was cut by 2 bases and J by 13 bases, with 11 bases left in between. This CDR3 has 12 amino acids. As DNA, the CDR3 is TGTGCCAGCAGTTTATATCCGGGGGTACTGTTTTTT. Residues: CASSLYPGVLFF.

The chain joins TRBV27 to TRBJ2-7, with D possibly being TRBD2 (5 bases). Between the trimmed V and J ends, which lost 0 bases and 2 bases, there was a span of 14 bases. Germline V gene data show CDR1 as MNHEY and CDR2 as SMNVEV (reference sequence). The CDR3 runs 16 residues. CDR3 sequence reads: CASSLSMDSSPYEQYF. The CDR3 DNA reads TGTGCCAGCAGTTTATCGATGGACTCCTCTCCCTACGAGCAGTACTTC.

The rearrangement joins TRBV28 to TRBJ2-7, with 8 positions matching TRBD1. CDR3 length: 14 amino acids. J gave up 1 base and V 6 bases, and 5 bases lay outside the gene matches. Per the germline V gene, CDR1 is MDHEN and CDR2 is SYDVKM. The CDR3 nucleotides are TGTGCCAGCAGCCCCTGGGACAGGTCCTACGAGCAGTACTTC. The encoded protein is CASSPWDRSYEQYF.

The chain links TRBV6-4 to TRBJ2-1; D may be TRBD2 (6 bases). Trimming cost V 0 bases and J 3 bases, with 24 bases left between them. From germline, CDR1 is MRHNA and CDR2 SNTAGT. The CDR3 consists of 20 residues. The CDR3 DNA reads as TGTGCCAGCAGTGACTCGGGTTCCGGGAGTGGGACTTCCCGCTACAATGAGCAGTTCTTC. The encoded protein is CASSDSGSGSGTSRYNEQFF.

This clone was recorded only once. CDR3 protein: CASSVSGTPQETQYF. DNA of the CDR3: TGTGCCAGCAGCGTCTCGGGTACTCCCCAAGAGACCCAGTACTTC. The chain couples TRBV9 to TRBJ2-5, with unresolved D. CDR1 is SGDLS, CDR2 YYNGEE, per germline. The CDR3 is made up of 15 amino acids. V was trimmed by 2 bases and J by 1 base, leaving 12 bases between them.

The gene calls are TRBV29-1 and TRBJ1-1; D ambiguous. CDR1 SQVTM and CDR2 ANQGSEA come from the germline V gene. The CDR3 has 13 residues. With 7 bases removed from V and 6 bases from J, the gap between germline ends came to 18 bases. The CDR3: CSARSGTFPEAFF. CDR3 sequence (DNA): TGCAGCGCACGGAGCGGAACTTTTCCTGAAGCTTTCTTT.

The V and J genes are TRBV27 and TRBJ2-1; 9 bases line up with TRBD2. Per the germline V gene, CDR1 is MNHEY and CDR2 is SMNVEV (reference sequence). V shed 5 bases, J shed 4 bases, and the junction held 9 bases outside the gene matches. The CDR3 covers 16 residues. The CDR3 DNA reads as TGTGCCAGCAGTCCCTCGACTAGCGGAAAATACAATGAGCAGTTCTTC. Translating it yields CASSPSTSGKYNEQFF.

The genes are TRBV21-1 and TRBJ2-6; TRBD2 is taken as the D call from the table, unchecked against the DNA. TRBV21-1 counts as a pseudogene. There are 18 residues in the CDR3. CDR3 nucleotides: TGTGCCAGCAGCAACCGACTAGCGGGAGGGTGCGGGGCCAACGTCCTGACTTTC. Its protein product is CASSNRLAGGCGANVLTF.

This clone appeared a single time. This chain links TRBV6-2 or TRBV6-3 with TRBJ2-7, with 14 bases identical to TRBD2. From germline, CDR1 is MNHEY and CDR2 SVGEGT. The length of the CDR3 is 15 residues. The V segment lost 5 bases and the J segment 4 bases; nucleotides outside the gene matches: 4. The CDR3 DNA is TGTGCCAGCAGTGGACTAGCGGGAGGAGGGTACGAGCAGTACTTC. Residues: CASSGLAGGGYEQYF.